This T cell receptor (beta chain) was sequenced in a study of T cell repertoires in cytomegalovirus infection. Study-wide background: Public TCR beta signatures were indicative of both CMV infection and a matching HLA type.

General observations from the study: There were HLA-C-restricted CMV-specific TCR beta clonotypes dominating the ex vivo response.

Regarding this clonotype: Its antigen is as yet unknown.

One entry per CDR3 protein results from TCRdb running MiXCR on the reads. The table has 680,000 or so distinct CDR3 sequences, about 40% seen once; the top ten hold under 3.5%. The V and J ends lost 3 bases and 6 bases respectively, with 12 bases between them. The CDR3 consists of 14 residues. Germline values: CDR1 MNHEY, CDR2 SVGEGT. This receptor was obtained from a human donor in good health (CMV status not recorded). Some clones in this sample may be carry-over from other donors' samples. This chain links TRBV6-2 or TRBV6-3 with TRBJ1-5; D might be TRBD1 (6 bases). Source material: PBMCs. CDR3 in amino acids: CASSYMGGGQPQHF. In DNA form, the CDR3 reads TGTGCCAGCAGTTATATGGGGGGCGGTCAGCCCCAGCATTTT.